This T cell receptor (beta chain) appears in the sequencing data of a study of cytomegalovirus exposure and HLA in healthy donors. Study-wide results and caveats: Generally TCR sequences proved uncommon, though certain public TCRs appeared in numerous donors. Listed as cytomegalovirus-associated were 150 or so TCR beta chains.

Assay used: immunoSEQ multiplex PCR; TCRdb lists only in-frame clones, some missing. The table has 150,000 to 200,000 clones, around 84% seen once. J lost 4 bases, V lost 5 bases, and 7 bases had no gene match. The CDR3 length is 14 residues. Germline CDR1 is SQVTM and CDR2 is ANQGSEA. Regarding this clone: Its antigen is not identified.

The sequence derives from a man aged 18 to 29 in good health and CMV-seropositive. The chain links TRBV29-1 to TRBJ2-5; 10 bases line up with TRBD1. The material sequenced was PBMCs. The chain's CDR3 is CSVNGQGVSETQYF. CDR3 coding DNA: TGCAGCGTTAACGGACAGGGGGTTTCAGAGACCCAGTACTTC.